This T cell receptor beta chain appears in the sequencing data of a study of a mutant IDH1 vaccine in newly diagnosed glioma. Study background: The earlier regimen, radiotherapy, temozolomide, or both, was most often both.

Generated by immunoSEQ multiplex PCR, the TCRdb table keeps only in-frame clones and is missing some. The sample carries 85,000 to 100,000 clones, about four fifths recorded once. Specified time point: baseline, week 1 (first vaccination visit). Regarding treatment: pre-vaccination baseline after standard-of-care therapy. Donor diagnoses consisted of new WHO grade 3 or 4 IDH1-mutant, ATRX-lost astrocytomas. The germline CDR1 and CDR2 sequences are MNHEY and SMNVEV (reference sequence). This CDR3 comprises 15 residues. V trimming: 5 bases; J trimming: 5 bases; junction bases outside the gene matches: 10. This clone turned up a few times. Its antigen is still unknown. General study results and limits: Vaccination elicited immune responses in roughly 92% of patients. Whatever changes occurred in top peripheral T cell clonotypes seemed unrelated to pseudoprogression.

Specimen: PBMCs, collected from a glioma patient treated with radiotherapy, temozolomide or both. The genes are TRBV27 and TRBJ1-1, with 8 bases lining up with TRBD1. The sequence was collected from a man aged 35 to 55 with glioma. CDR3 in DNA: TGTGCCAGCAGTGCACCGGGACAGGTGAGAACTGAAGCTTTCTTT. Residues: CASSAPGQVRTEAFF.